The TCR beta chain under discussion was sequenced for a study of T cell responses to AZD1222 COVID-19 vaccine. Study outcomes and limitations: Spike-specific TCRs gained breadth and depth after people received two AZD1222 doses. Clonal diversity may have been underestimated, and the donors were mostly white British, with more females than males.

The method was immunoSEQ multiplex PCR; TCRdb's version includes in-frame clones alone and lacks a portion of them. The table shows about 160,000 clones, with just over 90% occurring only once. Germline values: CDR1 LNHDA, CDR2 SQIVND (reference sequence). V was trimmed by 3 bases and J by 2 bases, leaving 13 bases between them. This CDR3 is built from 15 residues. Pooled together were second doses at about 4 or about 12 weeks. Note on this clone: As yet, its antigen is unknown.

This chain uses TRBV19 with TRBJ2-5, with TRBD2 as a possible D gene (5 bases). Material: peripheral blood, obtained 28 days after the second AZD1222 dose. The sequence was collected from an adult who received the AZD1222 COVID-19 vaccine. The CDR3 reads CASSIGGAPQETQYF. The CDR3 DNA reads as TGTGCCAGTAGTATCGGAGGTGCGCCTCAAGAGACCCAGTACTTC.